This T cell receptor beta chain came from a study of CD8 T cells in ankylosing spondylitis. Quantitative molecular-barcoded 5'-RACE generated the TCR beta libraries. TCRdb used MiXCR to reprocess the 5' RACE reads, holding one entry per CDR3 protein. Of about 330,000 distinct CDR3 sequences listed, around 7.6% were seen once; the top ten hold approximately 14%. V gave up 6 bases and J gave up 4 bases; unmatched junction bases: 4. Looked up from germline, CDR1 is LNHDA and CDR2 is SQIVND (reference sequence). CDR3 length: 14 amino acids. Findings of the study overall: Disease-linked clones had a CD8+ phenotype and relatively low frequency in peripheral blood. Blood of patients with ankylosing spondylitis appeared to be characterized by a TCR beta motif of fewer than 10 highly homologous variants. In the blood and synovial fluid of reactive arthritis, some motif variants had been previously reported. In ankylosing spondylitis patients, matched synovial fluid reportedly showed significant enrichment of disease-linked clones.

Only one count was recorded for this clonotype. The target antigen is unknown. The chain combines TRBV19 with TRBJ2-5; TRBD2 agrees at 11 bases. The sequence was obtained from a male donor with ankylosing spondylitis. The sample consisted of blood, either unsorted or a sorted T cell fraction (not recorded which). The CDR3 region is CASRVAGGGETQYF. CDR3 DNA sequence: TGTGCCAGTAGGGTAGCGGGAGGGGGAGAGACCCAGTACTTC.